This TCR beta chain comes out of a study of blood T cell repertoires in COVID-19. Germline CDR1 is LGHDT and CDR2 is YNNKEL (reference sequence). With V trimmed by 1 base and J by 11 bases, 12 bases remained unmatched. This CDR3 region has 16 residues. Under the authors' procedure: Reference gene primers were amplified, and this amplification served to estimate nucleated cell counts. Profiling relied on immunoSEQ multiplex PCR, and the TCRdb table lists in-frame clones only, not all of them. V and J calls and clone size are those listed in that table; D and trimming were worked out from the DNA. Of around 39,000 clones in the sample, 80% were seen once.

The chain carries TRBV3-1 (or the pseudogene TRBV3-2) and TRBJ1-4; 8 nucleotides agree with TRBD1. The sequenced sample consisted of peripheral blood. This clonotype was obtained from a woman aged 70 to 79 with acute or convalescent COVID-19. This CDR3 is CASSQVQSFGQGKLFF. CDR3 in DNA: TGTGCCAGCAGCCAAGTTCAAAGTTTCGGACAGGGCAAACTGTTTTTT.